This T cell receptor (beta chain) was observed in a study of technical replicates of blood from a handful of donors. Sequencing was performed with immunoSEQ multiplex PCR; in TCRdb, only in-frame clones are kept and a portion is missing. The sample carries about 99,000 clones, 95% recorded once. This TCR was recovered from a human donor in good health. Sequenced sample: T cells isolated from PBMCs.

This CDR3 is CASSLLGAGGEAANVLTF. The CDR3, as DNA: TGTGCCAGCAGTCTCCTAGGAGCAGGGGGCGAAGCGGCCAACGTCCTGACTTTC. The rearrangement links TRBV28 to TRBJ2-6; 8 bases match TRBD1. Germline CDR1 and CDR2: MDHEN and SYDVKM. The CDR3 has 18 amino acids. Losses at the gene ends were 5 bases for V and 6 bases for J; bases not matched to a gene: 15.